The rows below give T cell receptor beta chains drawn from one sample of a study of T cells in Graves' hyperthyroidism and ophthalmopathy. TCRdb processed the multiplex PCR reads anew with MiXCR; each CDR3 protein has one entry. The sample contains 490,000 or so distinct CDR3 sequences, approximately 23% of which appear only once. The sample consisted of blood. These receptors were obtained from a woman in her seventies with Graves' ophthalmopathy. Each CDR3 is given with its conserved first and last residue. Each record gives: clone size, CDR3 length, D gene, V gene, J gene, CDR3 protein, CDR3 DNA. The D gene is left open where the match is weak. For some rows the clone size is stated as once, few or many, or as a class when expanded; others skip it.

clone size: many
CDR3 length: 15
D gene: TRBD1
V gene: TRBV11-1
J gene: TRBJ1-1
CDR3 protein: CASSRDRPGNTEAFF
CDR3 DNA: TGTGCCAGCAGCCGGGACAGGCCGGGGAACACTGAAGCTTTCTTT

clone size: NA
CDR3 length: 14
D gene: NA
V gene: TRBV5-1
J gene: TRBJ1-5
CDR3 protein: CASSLSGAGQPQHF
CDR3 DNA: TGCGCCAGCAGCTTGAGCGGGGCGGGTCAGCCCCAGCATTTT

clone size: NA
CDR3 length: 17
D gene: NA
V gene: TRBV5-1
J gene: TRBJ2-2
CDR3 protein: CASSLGPMTGNTGELFF
CDR3 DNA: TGCGCCAGCAGCTTGGGCCCTATGACAGGGAACACCGGGGAGCTGTTTTTT

clone size: NA
CDR3 length: 15
D gene: TRBD2
V gene: TRBV6-2/TRBV6-3
J gene: TRBJ2-1
CDR3 protein: CALGGGRADDNEQFF
CDR3 DNA: TGTGCCCTGGGGGGGGGGAGGGCCGACGACAATGAGCAGTTCTTC

clone size: few
CDR3 length: 15
D gene: NA
V gene: TRBV2
J gene: TRBJ1-3
CDR3 protein: CASKDGINSGNTIYF
CDR3 DNA: TGTGCCAGCAAGGACGGAATAAACTCTGGAAACACCATATATTTT

clone size: few
CDR3 length: 20
D gene: NA
V gene: TRBV27
J gene: TRBJ1-2
CDR3 protein: CASWPLSGGGPGSANYGYTF
CDR3 DNA: TGTGCCAGTTGGCCGTTGTCAGGTGGGGGTCCTGGTAGTGCTAACTATGGCTACACCTTC

clone size: once
CDR3 length: 17
D gene: NA
V gene: TRBV18
J gene: TRBJ1-4
CDR3 protein: CASSPRPLTGYYEKLFF
CDR3 DNA: TGTGCCAGCTCACCGAGACCCTTGACAGGTTATTATGAAAAACTGTTTTTT

clone size: many
CDR3 length: 14
D gene: NA
V gene: TRBV28
J gene: TRBJ2-7
CDR3 protein: CASSPDGGSYEQYF
CDR3 DNA: TGTGCCAGCAGCCCGGACGGGGGATCCTACGAGCAGTACTTC

clone size: few
CDR3 length: 13
D gene: NA
V gene: TRBV6-1
J gene: TRBJ2-6
CDR3 protein: CASRKAGANVLTF
CDR3 DNA: TGTGCCAGCAGGAAGGCTGGGGCCAACGTCCTGACTTTC

clone size: NA
CDR3 length: 13
D gene: NA
V gene: TRBV10-2
J gene: TRBJ2-5
CDR3 protein: CASSDGGWETQYF
CDR3 DNA: TGCGCCAGCAGTGATGGCGGGTGGGAGACCCAGTACTTC

clone size: NA
CDR3 length: 12
D gene: TRBD1
V gene: TRBV20-1
J gene: TRBJ1-2
CDR3 protein: CSARWQGEGYTF
CDR3 DNA: TGCAGTGCTAGATGGCAGGGGGAAGGCTACACCTTC

clone size: NA
CDR3 length: 15
D gene: NA
V gene: TRBV12-3/TRBV12-4
J gene: TRBJ2-4
CDR3 protein: CASSLVGDGKNIQYF
CDR3 DNA: TGTGCCAGCAGTTTGGTGGGGGACGGCAAAAACATTCAGTACTTC

clone size: few
CDR3 length: 14
D gene: NA
V gene: TRBV6-2/TRBV6-3
J gene: TRBJ2-7
CDR3 protein: CASSYDGVRREQYF
CDR3 DNA: TGTGCCAGCAGTTACGACGGGGTGCGCCGCGAGCAGTACTTC

clone size: NA
CDR3 length: 16
D gene: NA
V gene: TRBV15
J gene: TRBJ2-1
CDR3 protein: CATSREQDPSYNEQFF
CDR3 DNA: TGTGCCACCAGCAGAGAACAGGACCCTTCCTACAATGAGCAGTTCTTC

clone size: few
CDR3 length: 17
D gene: TRBD2
V gene: TRBV7-2
J gene: TRBJ2-1
CDR3 protein: CASSLESSGVGDNEQFF
CDR3 DNA: TGTGCCAGCAGCTTAGAGTCTAGCGGAGTGGGGGACAATGAGCAGTTCTTC

clone size: NA
CDR3 length: 14
D gene: NA
V gene: TRBV12-5
J gene: TRBJ2-1
CDR3 protein: CASGSLTLYNEQFF
CDR3 DNA: TGTGCTAGTGGTTCCCTTACGTTATACAATGAGCAGTTCTTC

clone size: few
CDR3 length: 15
D gene: TRBD1
V gene: TRBV24-1
J gene: TRBJ1-1
CDR3 protein: CATSDLGGGETEAFF
CDR3 DNA: TGTGCCACCAGTGATTTAGGAGGGGGCGAAACTGAAGCTTTCTTT

clone size: NA
CDR3 length: 14
D gene: NA
V gene: TRBV6-2/TRBV6-3
J gene: TRBJ1-6
CDR3 protein: CASSGRGYNSPLHF
CDR3 DNA: TGTGCCAGCAGTGGCCGGGGTTATAATTCACCCCTCCACTTT

clone size: NA
CDR3 length: 14
D gene: NA
V gene: TRBV20-1
J gene: TRBJ2-7
CDR3 protein: CSARQDSFLVEQYF
CDR3 DNA: TGCAGTGCTAGACAGGACTCCTTCCTTGTCGAGCAGTACTTC

clone size: few
CDR3 length: 16
D gene: TRBD1
V gene: TRBV20-1
J gene: TRBJ2-2
CDR3 protein: CSASGQGIRGAGELFF
CDR3 DNA: TGCAGTGCGTCGGGACAGGGTATCAGAGGCGCCGGGGAGCTGTTTTTT

clone size: NA
CDR3 length: 16
D gene: NA
V gene: TRBV19
J gene: TRBJ2-3
CDR3 protein: CASSIPTSPGPATQYF
CDR3 DNA: TGTGCCAGTAGTATACCGACTTCTCCCGGACCGGCTACGCAGTATTTT

clone size: few
CDR3 length: 15
D gene: NA
V gene: TRBV5-1
J gene: TRBJ2-3
CDR3 protein: CASSLDRPTTDTQYF
CDR3 DNA: TGCGCCAGCAGCTTGGACCGTCCTACCACAGATACGCAGTATTTT

clone size: NA
CDR3 length: 14
D gene: TRBD2
V gene: TRBV6-1
J gene: TRBJ2-7
CDR3 protein: CASSPGTSGGEQYF
CDR3 DNA: TGTGCCAGCAGTCCCGGGACTAGCGGAGGGGAGCAGTACTTC